This T cell receptor beta chain was sequenced in a study of blood T cell repertoires in COVID-19. Whole-study context: T cells, B-cell-depleted T cells, or PBMCs provided the cDNA or gDNA that served as material.

Participants were placed into cohorts based on the clinical history they reported. Cohort 3 recovered donors had two negative PCRs, clearance, or symptom resolution. Here immunoSEQ multiplex PCR was the method, and the copy in TCRdb shows in-frame clones only, minus some. The sample comprises 250,000 or so clones, roughly 85% of which are singletons, and approximately 2% rests with the top ten. The sample comprised PBMCs or T cells enriched from blood (not recorded which). This TCR derives from a woman aged 50 to 60 who had recovered from COVID-19.

CDR3 amino acids: CASSTDRTSGNTIYF. In nucleotides, the CDR3 is TGTGCCAGTAGTACCGACAGGACCTCTGGAAACACCATATATTTT. The chain employs TRBV19 and TRBJ1-3; maybe TRBD1 (6 bases). Trimming pared 4 bases from V and 0 bases from J, leaving 10 bases between. The CDR3 covers 15 residues. Germline values: CDR1 LNHDA, CDR2 SQIVND (reference sequence).